A selection of T cell receptor beta chains follows, all from one sample in a study of spatial heterogeneity in lung cancer. From the 5' RACE reads, TCRdb called clonotypes with MiXCR, one entry per CDR3 protein. Of over 14,000 distinct CDR3 sequences listed, almost 8% are singletons. The specimen comprised PBMCs, sampled at surgery. The receptors were gathered from a female donor with early-stage non-small cell lung cancer. The conserved cysteine and the conserved F or W are not part of the CDR3 here. Some rows mark clone size as missing; the rest say once, few, many or name a class of expanded clone.

TRBJ1-2 many TRBV7-9 ASSSQGDYGYT
TRBJ2-1 - TRBV7-2 ASSLVGGTVYNEQF
TRBJ2-5 many TRBV2 ASRRDSQETQY
TRBJ2-2 many TRBV5-1 ASSLGVEQADTGELF
TRBJ1-2 - TRBV28 ASSFSDRFYGYT
TRBJ1-2 - TRBV20-1 SAKGQGGYT
TRBJ1-1 many TRBV5-1 ASSLEPSRNTEAF
TRBJ2-2 many TRBV6-5 ASSYPGQGPRLPNTGELF
TRBJ2-1 few TRBV20-1 SARDLYRIAGNNEQF
TRBJ2-5 many TRBV3-1 ASSLRETQY
TRBJ2-7 many TRBV7-2 ASSVVGQGPGYEQY
TRBJ2-2 many TRBV7-2 ASSFYDTGELF
TRBJ1-3 many TRBV20-1 SASDSGSGNTIY
TRBJ2-7 many TRBV12-3/TRBV12-4 ASRPLAGGSYEQY
TRBJ2-1 - TRBV4-1 ASSVRYAGGYNEQF
TRBJ2-7 many TRBV28 ASSLYEQY
TRBJ2-7 many TRBV20-1 SAESGLAYEQY
TRBJ1-2 - TRBV29-1 SVAHGGASRGYT
TRBJ2-3 many TRBV5-1 ASSLLATQGDTQY
TRBJ2-7 many TRBV11-2 ASSLEHSGEQY
TRBJ1-3 few TRBV7-8 ASSGGQGNTIY
TRBJ2-7 - TRBV28 ASSDAATYEQY
TRBJ1-1 many TRBV7-3 ASSLFMNTEAF
TRBJ2-1 medium-sized TRBV24-1 ATSDQAGGTYNEQF
TRBJ1-2 - TRBV4-2 ASSQVSQESYGYT
TRBJ2-5 many TRBV5-1 ASSLGTIQETQY
TRBJ2-7 many TRBV19 ASSARTGVPYEQY
TRBJ1-2 few TRBV18 ASSPQGQGEDGYT
TRBJ2-1 many TRBV19 ASSNRRTAGSYNEQF
TRBJ1-3 - TRBV12-3/TRBV12-4 ASSLETGAGNTIY
TRBJ1-5 many TRBV12-3/TRBV12-4 ASSDQGASNQPQH
TRBJ2-5 many TRBV10-2 ASSEGETQY
TRBJ2-2 - TRBV7-2 ASSLAPAGPNTGELF
TRBJ1-1 many TRBV20-1 SASDRGEYTEAF
TRBJ2-1 many TRBV7-9 ASSRRLAGSSYNEQF
TRBJ2-7 many TRBV28 ASRTSGTDSYEQY
TRBJ2-1 many TRBV12-3/TRBV12-4 ASSLALLASYNEQF
TRBJ2-5 many TRBV6-6 ASSYSLALQETQY
TRBJ1-2 many TRBV10-3 AISPGAQVNYGYT
TRBJ1-1 many TRBV6-6 ASTRPTGDTEAF
TRBJ2-2 many TRBV5-1 ASFSGLNTGELF
TRBJ1-1 many TRBV3-1 ASSQGTGAF
TRBJ1-3 many TRBV29-1 SVGQASGNTIY
TRBJ2-3 many TRBV29-1 SAFDRGLTDTQY
TRBJ2-3 - TRBV18 ASSTGPTDTQY
TRBJ2-7 many TRBV24-1 ATSDPKSGHEQY
TRBJ2-7 many TRBV29-1 SVRGTGEGYEQY
TRBJ2-3 many TRBV5-1 ASSSSTTGAGTDTQY
TRBJ2-5 many TRBV6-2/TRBV6-3 ASSYNNQETQY
TRBJ2-2 many TRBV15 ATSRDGWDGRTPGELF
TRBJ1-1 many TRBV3-1 ASRPRQGTEAF
TRBJ2-1 many TRBV5-1 ASSLAGVRSYSYNEQF
TRBJ1-5 many TRBV20-1 SARPGVQQPQH